These 25 T cell receptor beta chains came from one sample sequenced in a study of blood T cell repertoires in COVID-19. This table comes from immunoSEQ multiplex PCR, and its TCRdb copy is limited to in-frame clones, with some not included. The repertoire holds tens of thousands of clones, around 90% seen once, with over 8% in the top ten. The sequenced sample consisted of peripheral blood. Receptors originate from a woman older than 75 with active COVID-19.

The chain is built from TRBV7-9 and TRBJ1-4, with no clear D. The germline CDR1 and CDR2 sequences are SEHNR and FQNEAQ (reference sequence). This CDR3 is 14 amino acids long. V was clipped by 1 base and J by 0 bases, with 3 bases between them. Written as DNA, the CDR3 is TGTGCCAGCAGCTTAGGAGCAACTAATGAAAAACTGTTTTTT. Its translation is CASSLGATNEKLFF.

The chain uses TRBV7-2 and TRBJ2-2; 8 nucleotides line up with TRBD2. The CDR3 length is 15 residues. Germline CDR1 is SGHTA and CDR2 is FQGNSA. V shed 11 bases and J 3 bases; nucleotides not matched to a gene: 11. The chain's CDR3 is CACLPRGGHTGELFF. The CDR3 coding sequence is TGTGCCTGCCTCCCCCGCGGGGGGCACACCGGGGAGCTGTTTTTT.

The chain recombines TRBV5-1 with TRBJ2-2; 10 positions agree with TRBD2. With 4 bases clipped from V and 2 bases from J, the junction kept 2 bases outside the gene matches. CDR1 is SGHRS and CDR2 is YFSETQ in the germline V gene. The CDR3 is 15 residues long. CDR3 sequence (DNA): TGCGCCAGCAGCCCTAGCGGGGGAAACACCGGGGAGCTGTTTTTT. It translates to CASSPSGGNTGELFF.

The chain's CDR3 is CASSLAVAENIQYF. The DNA of the CDR3 is TGCGCCAGCAGCTTGGCCGTGGCAGAAAACATTCAGTACTTC. The chain employs TRBV5-1 and TRBJ2-4, with unresolved D. Germline loops: CDR1 SGHRS, CDR2 YFSETQ. The CDR3 is 14 residues long. Trimming took off 0 bases at V and 5 bases at J, with 9 bases between the two ends.

V and J are TRBV5-1 and TRBJ2-7, with D hard to call. In germline, CDR1 is SGHRS, CDR2 YFSETQ. With 6 bases removed from V and 2 bases from J, the gap between germline ends came to 6 bases. The CDR3 runs to 11 residues. The CDR3 nucleotides are TGCGCCAGCAACAGCCCCTACGAGCAGTACTTC. Its protein is CASNSPYEQYF.

This chain connects TRBV6-5 to TRBJ2-7, with 11 bases identical to TRBD2. After removal of 6 bases from V and 3 bases from J, the junction contained 7 bases not matched to a gene. The CDR3 consists of 15 residues. The germline gives CDR1 MNHEY, CDR2 SVGAGI. Here the CDR3 DNA reads TGTGCCAGCAGAATGGGACTAGCGGAACTCTACGAGCAGTACTTC. Protein: CASRMGLAELYEQYF.

The chain recombines TRBV20-1 with TRBJ1-5; 11 positions agree with TRBD1. V shed 3 bases, J shed 4 bases, and the junction held 14 bases outside the gene matches. The CDR3 extends over 18 amino acids. Germline V gene data show CDR1 as DFQATT and CDR2 as SNEGSKA (reference sequence). CDR3 loop: CSASASGTGGLGNQPQHF. In nucleotides, the CDR3 is TGCAGTGCTAGTGCTTCCGGGACAGGGGGATTGGGGAATCAGCCCCAGCATTTT.

This chain uses TRBV4-2 with TRBJ2-1, with 8 bases aligning to TRBD2. This CDR3 has 16 residues. Germline-derived CDR1 and CDR2 are LGHNA and YNFKEQ. Unmatched junction bases numbered 7, after V lost 2 bases and J lost 4 bases. The CDR3 sequence is CASSQTGRARYNEQFF. CDR3 nucleotide sequence: TGTGCCAGCAGCCAAACCGGGAGGGCCCGTTACAATGAGCAGTTCTTC.

This rearrangement joins TRBV11-2 to TRBJ1-4; no definite D call. The CDR3 length is 14 residues. Trimming took off 1 base at V and 5 bases at J, with 8 bases between the two ends. CDR1 is SGHAT, CDR2 FQNNGV, per germline. CDR3 sequence (DNA): TGTGCCAGCAGCTTAGTTGGAGGGAATGAAAAACTGTTTTTT. As protein: CASSLVGGNEKLFF.

The rearrangement links TRBV18 to TRBJ2-2; perhaps TRBD2 as D (5 bases). V lost 3 bases and J 3 bases, leaving 14 bases between the germline ends. CDR1 is KGHSH and CDR2 is LQKENI in the germline V gene. This CDR3 contains 16 residues. The CDR3: CASSPLTGDDTGELFF. In DNA, the CDR3 is TGTGCCAGCTCACCCCTTACCGGGGATGACACCGGGGAGCTGTTTTTT.

This clone was counted a few times. The chain combines TRBV5-4 with TRBJ2-2; D possibly corresponds to TRBD1 (5 bases). The CDR3 is 15 amino acids. The V and J ends lost 1 base and 1 base respectively, with 8 bases between them. CDR1 SGHNT and CDR2 YYREEE come from the germline V gene (reference sequence). Here the CDR3 DNA reads TGTGCCAGCAGCTTGAAACAGGTGAACACCGGGGAGCTGTTTTTT. Translation: CASSLKQVNTGELFF.

V gene TRBV19 combines with J gene TRBJ2-2, with a possible D match to TRBD2 (5 bases). Germline-derived CDR1 and CDR2 are LNHDA and SQIVND (reference sequence). The V and J ends lost 3 bases and 4 bases respectively, with 18 bases between them. The CDR3 loop spans 17 amino acids. The CDR3 DNA reads as TGTGCCAGTAGTATCGAGTCCGAGGGCCGGGGCACCGGGGAGCTGTTTTTT. It is translated as CASSIESEGRGTGELFF.

This clone came up a few times. This chain links TRBV27 with TRBJ1-5; a possible D gene is TRBD1 (5 bases). This CDR3 is built from 16 residues. CDR1 is MNHEY and CDR2 is SMNVEV in the germline V gene (reference sequence). V shed 4 bases and J shed 0 bases, with 13 bases lying between them. CDR3 coding DNA: TGTGCCAGCAGTTCCTCCCCTCAGGGTAGCAATCAGCCCCAGCATTTT. This encodes CASSSSPQGSNQPQHF.

J is TRBJ2-1 and V is TRBV2; 10 bases are a match to TRBD2. The V segment lost 4 bases and the J segment 4 bases; nucleotides outside the gene matches: 1. CDR1 and CDR2 (germline): SNHLY, FYNNEI. The CDR3 sequence is 14 residues long. The CDR3 is CASSGTSGYNEQFF. CDR3 in DNA: TGTGCCAGCAGTGGGACTAGCGGATACAATGAGCAGTTCTTC.

The chain has TRBV2 and TRBJ1-5, with 7 positions matching TRBD1. This CDR3 contains 11 residues. The V and J ends lost 10 bases and 5 bases, in that order; junction bases with no gene match: 2. The germline CDR1 and CDR2 sequences are SNHLY and FYNNEI. CDR3 protein: CATTGDQPQHF. Written as DNA, the CDR3 is TGTGCCACCACAGGGGATCAGCCCCAGCATTTT.

The chain uses TRBV18 and TRBJ1-1, with TRBD1 matching over 7 bases. CDR1 KGHSH and CDR2 LQKENI come from the germline V gene. The CDR3 sequence is 14 residues long. J lost 1 base, V lost 9 bases, and 8 bases had no gene match. Here the CDR3 reads CASRGGSENTEAFF. In nucleotides, the CDR3 is TGTGCCAGTCGAGGGGGCTCAGAGAACACTGAAGCTTTCTTT.

Here the CDR3 reads CASSPTSGSGNEQFF. DNA of the CDR3: TGTGCCAGCAGCCCCACTAGCGGGAGTGGCAATGAGCAGTTCTTC. The chain is built from TRBV11-3 and TRBJ2-1; 11 nucleotides match TRBD2. CDR3 length: 15 amino acids. V dropped 5 bases and J dropped 6; count of bases not matched to a gene: 6. CDR1 is SGHNT, CDR2 YENEEA, per germline.

This chain connects TRBV24-1 to TRBJ2-4; D perhaps matches TRBD1 (6 bases). The CDR3 extends over 13 amino acids. Germline CDR1 and CDR2: KGHDR and SFDVKD. V gave up 4 bases and J gave up 5 bases, with 8 bases separating them. DNA of the CDR3: TGTGCCACCAGTGAGGCAGGGGAAAACATTCAGTACTTC. Translated: CATSEAGENIQYF.

The chain employs TRBV13 and TRBJ2-4; TRBD2 aligns across 15 bases. This CDR3 contains 18 residues. CDR1 PRHDT and CDR2 FYEKMQ come from the germline V gene (reference sequence). Trimming took 5 bases from V and 0 from J; bases not matched to a gene: 5. CDR3 residues: CASSRTSGGVLAKNIQYF. CDR3 DNA sequence: TGTGCCAGCAGCCGGACTAGCGGGGGGGTTCTAGCCAAAAACATTCAGTACTTC.

This sequence joins TRBV6-6 and TRBJ1-4; D gene uncertain. CDR1 and CDR2 (germline): MNHNY, SVGAGI (reference sequence). The CDR3 consists of 18 residues. Between the trimmed V and J ends, which lost 5 bases and 8 bases, there was a span of 27 bases. In nucleotides, the CDR3 is TGTGCCAGCAGTCCGTCCGGTCGTTATGGCCTTCAGAGGGAAAAACTGTTTTTT. This codes for CASSPSGRYGLQREKLFF.

This clone is a singleton in its sample. The chain employs TRBV7-9 and TRBJ2-1, with D tentatively TRBD2 (5 bases). This CDR3 contains 14 residues. Trimming cost V 0 bases and J 6 bases, with 9 bases left between them. CDR1 is SEHNR and CDR2 is FQNEAQ in the germline V gene (reference sequence). The CDR3 region has the DNA TGTGCCAGCAGCTTAGCTAGAGGGCTCAATGAGCAGTTCTTC. It is translated as CASSLARGLNEQFF.

The chain has TRBV5-1 and TRBJ1-1; maybe TRBD1 (6 bases). Germline CDR1 SGHRS, CDR2 YFSETQ. The germline V and J ends were trimmed by 2 bases and 3 bases, with 11 bases remaining between them. This CDR3 spans 14 amino acids. The CDR3 sequence: CASSFSGVDTEAFF. In DNA form, the CDR3 reads TGCGCCAGCAGCTTTTCAGGGGTCGACACTGAAGCTTTCTTT.

This rearrangement joins TRBV2 to TRBJ1-4; TRBD1 is a possible D gene (5 bases). The ends were cut back, 6 bases at V and 6 bases at J, with 17 bases in the middle. The CDR3 extends over 15 amino acids. Germline V gene lookup returns CDR1 SNHLY and CDR2 FYNNEI. The CDR3 nucleotides read TGTGCCAGCAGCGCGGACACCACACAATATGAAAAACTGTTTTTT. Encoded protein: CASSADTTQYEKLFF.

The gene calls are TRBV19 and TRBJ1-4; D unclear. Trimming took off 5 bases at V and 10 bases at J, with 11 bases between the two ends. CDR3 length: 12 amino acids. Germline V gene lookup returns CDR1 LNHDA and CDR2 SQIVND (reference sequence). The CDR3, as DNA: TGTGCCAGTAGTCAGGCTCTCGGAAAACTGTTTTTT. This codes for CASSQALGKLFF.

The rearrangement links TRBV7-8 to TRBJ1-1; D remains ambiguous. CDR3 length: 15 amino acids. V lost 5 bases and J lost 0, with 13 bases in between. Germline values: CDR1 SGHVS, CDR2 FQNEAQ. The CDR3 protein is CASSPARFVNTEAFF. DNA for the CDR3: TGTGCCAGCAGCCCCGCGCGGTTTGTGAACACTGAAGCTTTCTTT.